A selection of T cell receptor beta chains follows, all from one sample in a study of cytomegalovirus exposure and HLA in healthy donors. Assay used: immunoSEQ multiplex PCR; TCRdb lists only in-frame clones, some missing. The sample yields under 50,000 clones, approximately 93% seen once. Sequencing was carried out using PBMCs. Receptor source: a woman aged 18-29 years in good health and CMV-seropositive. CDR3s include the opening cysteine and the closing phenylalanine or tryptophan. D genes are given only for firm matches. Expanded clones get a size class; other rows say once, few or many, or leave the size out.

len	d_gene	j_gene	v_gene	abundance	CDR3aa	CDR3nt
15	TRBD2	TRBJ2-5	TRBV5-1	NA	CASSPWTSGQETQYF	TGCGCCAGCAGCCCATGGACTAGCGGGCAAGAGACCCAGTACTTC
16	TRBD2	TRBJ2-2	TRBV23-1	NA	CASPHRAGRDTGELFF	TGCGCCAGTCCACATAGGGCAGGGAGGGACACCGGGGAGCTGTTTTTT
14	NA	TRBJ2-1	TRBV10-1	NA	CASSESRLRGEQFF	TGCGCCAGCAGTGAGTCCCGTCTTAGGGGTGAGCAGTTCTTC
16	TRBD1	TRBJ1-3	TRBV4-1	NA	CASSQVDRAGGNTIYF	TGCGCCAGCAGCCAAGTTGACAGGGCCGGTGGAAACACCATATATTTT
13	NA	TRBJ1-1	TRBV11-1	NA	CASRPGRGTEAFF	TGTGCCAGCAGACCCGGCCGGGGCACTGAAGCTTTCTTT
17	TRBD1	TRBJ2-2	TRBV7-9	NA	CASSLDRGQGGTGELFF	TGTGCCAGCAGCTTAGATCGAGGACAGGGAGGCACCGGGGAGCTGTTTTTT
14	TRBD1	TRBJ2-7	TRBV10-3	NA	CAISPGQSSYEQYF	TGTGCCATCAGTCCGGGACAGAGCTCCTACGAGCAGTACTTC
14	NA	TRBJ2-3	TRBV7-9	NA	CASSASGSTDTQYF	TGTGCCAGCAGCGCCAGCGGTAGCACAGATACGCAGTATTTT
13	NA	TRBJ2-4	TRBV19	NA	CASSVQGQNIQYF	TGTGCCAGTAGCGTGCAGGGCCAAAACATTCAGTACTTC
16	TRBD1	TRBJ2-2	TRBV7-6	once	CASSLLWQGANGELFF	TGTGCCAGCAGCTTACTCTGGCAGGGGGCGAACGGGGAGCTGTTTTTT
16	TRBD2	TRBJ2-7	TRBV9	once	CASSDGTSGTTYEQYF	TGTGCCAGCAGCGACGGGACTAGCGGGACGACCTACGAGCAGTACTTC
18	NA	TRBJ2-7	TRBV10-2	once	CASSESYRLVGEDYEQYF	TGCGCCAGCAGTGAGTCGTATCGTTTGGTGGGAGAAGACTACGAGCAGTACTTC
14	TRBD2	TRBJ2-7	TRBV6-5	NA	CASSYSRTSDLTYF	TGTGCCAGCAGTTACTCGAGGACTAGCGATCTGACGTACTTC
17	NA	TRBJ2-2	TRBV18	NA	CASSPQGGAWATGELFF	TGTGCCAGCTCACCTCAAGGCGGGGCCTGGGCCACCGGGGAGCTGTTTTTT
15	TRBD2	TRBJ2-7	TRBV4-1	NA	CASSQASGSSYEQYF	TGCGCCAGCAGCCAGGCTAGCGGGAGTAGCTACGAGCAGTACTTC
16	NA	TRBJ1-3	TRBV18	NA	CASSPDAGVSGNTIYF	TGTGCCAGCTCACCGGACGCAGGGGTCTCTGGAAACACCATATATTTT
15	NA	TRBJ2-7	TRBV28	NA	CASSFQPTGPYEQYF	TGTGCCAGCAGTTTTCAGCCCACAGGGCCTTACGAGCAGTACTTC
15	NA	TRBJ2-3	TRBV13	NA	CASHSGAGSTDTQYF	TGTGCCAGCCATAGTGGGGCGGGGAGCACAGATACGCAGTATTTT
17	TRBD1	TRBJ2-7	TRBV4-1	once	CASSQVGGRDRGPEQYF	TGCGCCAGCAGCCAAGTGGGGGGCCGGGACAGGGGGCCCGAGCAGTACTTC
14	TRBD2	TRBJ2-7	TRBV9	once	CASSVGGGTYEQYF	TGTGCCAGCAGCGTAGGGGGAGGGACCTACGAGCAGTACTTC
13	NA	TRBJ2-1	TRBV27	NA	CASSFSPRNEQFF	TGTGCCAGCAGTTTTTCTCCACGGAATGAGCAGTTCTTC
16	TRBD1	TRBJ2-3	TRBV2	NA	CASNLDRVKESHTQYF	TGTGCCAGCAACTTGGACAGGGTAAAAGAATCTCATACGCAGTATTTT
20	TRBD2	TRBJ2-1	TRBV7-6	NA	CASSTRASTSGGLFYNEQFF	TGTGCCAGCAGCACGCGCGCATCGACTAGCGGGGGCCTCTTCTACAATGAGCAGTTCTTC
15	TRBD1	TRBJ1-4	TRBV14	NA	CASSQRQGGNEKLFF	TGTGCCAGCAGCCAGAGACAGGGTGGTAATGAAAAACTGTTTTTT
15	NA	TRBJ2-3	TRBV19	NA	CASSSGGQARDTQYF	TGTGCCAGTAGCAGCGGAGGGCAGGCTAGAGATACGCAGTATTTT
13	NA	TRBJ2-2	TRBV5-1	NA	CASSSQGLGELFF	TGCGCCAGCAGTTCCCAGGGGCTCGGGGAGCTGTTTTTT
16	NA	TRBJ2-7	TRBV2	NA	CASRGGAGEYSYEQYF	TGTGCCAGCAGAGGTGGGGCAGGCGAATACTCCTACGAGCAGTACTTC
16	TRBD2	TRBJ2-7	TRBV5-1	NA	CASSSRTSGLAYEQYF	TGCGCCAGCAGCTCCCGGACTAGCGGTCTCGCCTACGAGCAGTACTTC
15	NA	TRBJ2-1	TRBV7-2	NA	CASSLEGWSYNEQFF	TGTGCCAGCAGCTTAGAGGGGTGGTCCTACAATGAGCAGTTCTTC
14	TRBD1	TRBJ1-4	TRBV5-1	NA	CASSPGQTSEKLFF	TGCGCCAGCAGCCCGGGACAGACCTCTGAAAAACTGTTTTTT
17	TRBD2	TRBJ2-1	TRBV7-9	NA	CASSVTSGRAMWNEQFF	TGTGCCAGCAGCGTGACTAGCGGGAGGGCCATGTGGAATGAGCAGTTCTTC
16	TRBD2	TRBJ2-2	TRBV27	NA	CASSRPGLGYTGELFF	TGTGCCAGCAGTCGTCCGGGACTAGGGTACACCGGGGAGCTGTTTTTT